The 17 T cell receptor beta chains listed next were all sequenced from one sample in a study of blood T cells in healthy people across ages. Sample-barcoded 5' priming and a J-beta primer mix drove a second PCR of roughly 7 to 11 cycles. One entry per CDR3 protein, called by TCRdb with MiXCR from the 5' RACE reads. The sample records hundreds of thousands of distinct CDR3 sequences, less than 45% being singletons. Material for sequencing was blood. Receptors were obtained from a man older than 75 in good health.

The sample holds a few counts of this clonotype. The J gene is TRBJ1-2, the V gene TRBV20-1, with D perhaps TRBD1 (5 bases). CDR3 length: 13 amino acids. The ends were cut back, 0 bases at V and 8 bases at J, with 13 bases in the middle. From germline, CDR1 is DFQATT and CDR2 SNEGSKA (reference sequence). CDR3 sequence reads: CSARDPRGWGYTF. CDR3 nucleotides: TGCAGTGCTAGAGATCCCCGGGGGTGGGGCTACACCTTC.

There are a few counts of this clonotype. V and J are TRBV6-2 or TRBV6-3 and TRBJ2-7; D remains ambiguous. The germline V gene encodes CDR1 MNHEY and CDR2 SVGEGT. Trimming cost V 2 bases and J 2 bases, with 10 bases left between them. This CDR3 region has 14 residues. The CDR3 protein is CASSYKTVPYEQYF. The CDR3 bases are TGTGCCAGCAGTTACAAGACCGTCCCCTACGAGCAGTACTTC.

V is TRBV4-2 and J is TRBJ2-2, with a possible D match to TRBD1 (8 bases). The CDR3 has 17 residues. Germline values: CDR1 LGHNA, CDR2 YNFKEQ. With 4 bases removed from V and 2 bases from J, the gap between germline ends came to 17 bases. The DNA for the CDR3 is TGTGCCAGCAGCCCAGGGGGGGCAGGGGGCAACACCGGGGAGCTGTTTTTT. It encodes CASSPGGAGGNTGELFF.

Comments on this clonotype: An end of the junction differs from the germline gene, which may be a read error. This chain links TRBV7-7 with TRBJ2-1, with TRBD1 as a possible D gene (6 bases). CDR3 size: 14 residues. CDR1 SSHAT and CDR2 FNYEAQ come from the germline V gene (reference sequence). The CDR3 DNA follows: TGTGCTAGCAGCTTACAGGGAGCCGGAGATGAGCAGTTCTTC. Amino acids: CASSLQGAGDEQFF.

This chain joins TRBV2 and TRBJ2-2; 9 bases match TRBD1. The CDR3 has 15 amino acids. The V gene's germline CDR1 is SNHLY and CDR2 FYNNEI. V lost 11 bases and J lost 5; bases outside the gene matches: 12. The DNA of the CDR3 is TGTGCCTGCGCAAGACAGGGGGGCGGGACCGGGGAGCTGTTTTTT. This codes for CACARQGGGTGELFF.

This clonotype was seen a few times. V is TRBV20-1 and J is TRBJ1-2; D not certain. This CDR3 comprises 13 residues. Germline CDR1 is DFQATT and CDR2 is SNEGSKA (reference sequence). V was shortened by 3 bases and J by 8 bases, with 16 bases between the two germline ends. DNA of the CDR3: TGCAGTGCTAGTCCGGGGTTAACTACGGGCTACACCTTC. This codes for CSASPGLTTGYTF.

The chain recombines TRBV20-1 with TRBJ2-1; TRBD2 matches at 11 bases. The germline CDR1 and CDR2 sequences are DFQATT and SNEGSKA (reference sequence). Losses at the gene ends were 2 bases for V and 0 bases for J; bases not matched to a gene: 9. CDR3 size: 18 residues. CDR3: CSARSGLADVGSYNEQFF. The CDR3 DNA sequence: TGCAGTGCTAGATCGGGACTAGCGGATGTAGGCTCCTACAATGAGCAGTTCTTC.

The sample holds many counts of this clonotype. CDR3: CSVVSGYEQYF. The CDR3 bases are TGCAGCGTTGTTTCAGGCTACGAGCAGTACTTC. The chain links TRBV29-1 to TRBJ2-7, with D unclear. The germline V gene has CDR1 SQVTM and CDR2 ANQGSEA. The CDR3 runs to 11 residues. Trimming cost V 4 bases and J 3 bases, with 7 bases left between them.

This clonotype has only one observation. The junction departs from germline at one end; a sequencing error may be responsible. The genes are TRBV5-1 and TRBJ2-1; TRBD2 aligns across 15 bases. Looked up from germline, CDR1 is SGHRS and CDR2 is YFSETQ. The CDR3 extends over 17 amino acids. CDR3 DNA: TGCGCCGGCAGCTTGGGCGGGACTAGCGGGAGGTTAAATGAGCAGTTCTTC. It specifies CAGSLGGTSGRLNEQFF.

The chain couples TRBV28 to TRBJ2-1, with TRBD2 matching over 11 bases. Germline V gene data show CDR1 as MDHEN and CDR2 as SYDVKM. The CDR3 covers 16 residues. V lost 5 bases, J lost 7 bases, and 10 bases stayed unmatched. The CDR3 loop is CASSPETSGRFNEQFF. CDR3 nucleotides: TGTGCCAGCAGTCCCGAAACTAGCGGGAGATTTAATGAGCAGTTCTTC.

The chain employs TRBV9 and TRBJ2-1; TRBD2 aligns across 9 bases. Germline CDR1 is SGDLS and CDR2 is YYNGEE. The CDR3 runs 15 residues. J gave up 3 bases and V 4 bases, and 5 bases lay outside the gene matches. The CDR3 DNA sequence: TGTGCCAGCAGCCTTGGACTAGCGAACTACAATGAGCAGTTCTTC. Encoded protein: CASSLGLANYNEQFF.

This chain joins TRBV4-3 and TRBJ2-3; D remains unclear. The CDR3 runs 14 residues. The V gene lost 0 bases and the J gene lost 3 bases, with 7 bases spanning the gap. Germline-derived CDR1 and CDR2 are LGHNA and YSLEER. CDR3 coding DNA: TGCGCCAGCAGCCAAGATCGCATGACAGATACGCAGTATTTT. Its translation is CASSQDRMTDTQYF.

In this sample, this clonotype turned up a few times. The J gene is TRBJ2-7, the V gene TRBV6-2 or TRBV6-3; 11 bases agree with TRBD1. Germline CDR1 MNHEY, CDR2 SVGEGT. CDR3 length: 14 residues. The V and J ends lost 5 bases and 5 bases, in that order; junction bases with no gene match: 5. CDR3 loop: CASSTGTGGHEQYF. The CDR3 nucleotides read TGTGCCAGCAGTACCGGGACAGGGGGACACGAGCAGTACTTC.

V and J are TRBV20-1 and TRBJ1-1; D remains unclear. Trimming stripped 4 bases from V and 4 bases from J, with 16 bases between. The length of the CDR3 is 14 residues. Germline V CDR1 and CDR2: DFQATT, SNEGSKA (reference sequence). The CDR3 here is CSATLKKLGTEAFF. The CDR3, as DNA: TGCAGTGCTACCCTTAAGAAGTTGGGCACTGAAGCTTTCTTT.

The chain is built from TRBV10-1 and TRBJ2-1; TRBD2 aligns across 10 bases. Trimming took 3 bases from V and 0 from J; bases not matched to a gene: 8. Germline assignment: CDR1 WNHNN and CDR2 SYGVQD (reference sequence). The CDR3 has 18 amino acids. As DNA, the CDR3 is TGCGCCAGCAGTGAAGTAGCGGGAGGCCCAAGCTCCTACAATGAGCAGTTCTTC. Protein: CASSEVAGGPSSYNEQFF.

There are many counts of this clonotype. The rearrangement joins TRBV5-6 to TRBJ2-6, with D uncertain. The CDR3 runs 15 residues. V lost 6 bases and J lost 0, with 10 bases in between. Germline V gene data show CDR1 as SGHDT and CDR2 as YYEEEE. The CDR3, as DNA: TGTGCCAGCACCGAAGGAGTCTCTGGGGCCAACGTCCTGACTTTC. This gives the protein CASTEGVSGANVLTF. Together with reference TRBV5-6 and TRBJ2-6, the CDR3 gives the full variable domain: DAGVTQSPTHLIKTRGQQVTLRCSPKSGHDTVSWYQQALGQGPQFIFQYYEEEERQRGNFPDRFSGHQFPNYSSELNVNALLLGDSALYLCASTEGVSGANVLTFGAGSRLTVL.

This clonotype has just a few counts. J is TRBJ2-7 and V is TRBV11-2; 10 nucleotides line up with TRBD1. This CDR3 contains 14 residues. Germline CDR1 and CDR2: SGHAT and FQNNGV. V was clipped by 6 bases and J by 2 bases; unmatched bases: 4. CDR3 amino acids: CASSSDRGTYEQYF. The CDR3 DNA follows: TGTGCCAGCAGTTCGGACAGGGGGACCTACGAGCAGTACTTC.